The source of this TCR beta chain is a study of CD8+ T cells in alopecia areata. Whole-study context: The graft donors were approximately 6-13-month-old C3H/HeJ mice with spontaneous alopecia, and their skin went to approximately 7-11-week-old female C3H/HeJ mice.

Germline CDR1 reads FNHDT; CDR2 reads SITEND (reference sequence). The CDR3 length is 15 residues. The trim removed 5 bases at V and 0 bases at J, leaving 8 bases unmatched. Whole-study results and caveats: Scalp lesions, especially in alopecia totalis/universalis, had higher clonality than normal scalp. TCR sharing across patients was less clear than in mice, possibly HLA-related.

This clone was detected a few times. Its antigen is undetermined. The gene symbols are mouse symbols. The read ends 4 residues before the CDR3 terminus; that terminus is restored from the germline J gene. Extracted from the samples, RNA was reverse transcribed into cDNA to serve as the sequencing template. Libraries were prepared by immunoSEQ multiplex PCR; TCRdb keeps only in-frame clonotypes and omits some of them. The sample contains some 110,000 clones, none occurring once; roughly a fifth lies in the top ten. Sample: lesional skin. The TCR sequence derives from a C3H/HeJ mouse with alopecia areata. As its MHC haplotype, the strain has H2-k. The chain joins TRBV19 to TRBJ2-7; 7 bases fit TRBD2. The CDR3 DNA, read in part, is TGTGCCAGCAGCCCGGACTGGCTTAGCTCCTAT. It translates to CASSPDWLSSY. The entire CDR3 is CASSPDWLSSYEQYF.